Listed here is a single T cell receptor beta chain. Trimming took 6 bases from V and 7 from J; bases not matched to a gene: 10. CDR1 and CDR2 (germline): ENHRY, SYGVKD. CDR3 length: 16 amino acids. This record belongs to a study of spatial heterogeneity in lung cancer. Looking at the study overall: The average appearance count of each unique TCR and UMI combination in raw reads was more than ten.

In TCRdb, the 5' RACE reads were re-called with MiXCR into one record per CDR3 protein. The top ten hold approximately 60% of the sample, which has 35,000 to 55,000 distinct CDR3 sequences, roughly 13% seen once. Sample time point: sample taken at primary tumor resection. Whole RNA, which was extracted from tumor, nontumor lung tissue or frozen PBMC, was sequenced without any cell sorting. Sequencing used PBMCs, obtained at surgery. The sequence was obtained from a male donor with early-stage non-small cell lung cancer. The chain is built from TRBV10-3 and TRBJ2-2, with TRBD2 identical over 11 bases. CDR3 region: CAIRRLAGTRGGELFF. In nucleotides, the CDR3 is TGTGCCATCAGGCGACTAGCGGGGACACGGGGCGGGGAGCTGTTTTTT.